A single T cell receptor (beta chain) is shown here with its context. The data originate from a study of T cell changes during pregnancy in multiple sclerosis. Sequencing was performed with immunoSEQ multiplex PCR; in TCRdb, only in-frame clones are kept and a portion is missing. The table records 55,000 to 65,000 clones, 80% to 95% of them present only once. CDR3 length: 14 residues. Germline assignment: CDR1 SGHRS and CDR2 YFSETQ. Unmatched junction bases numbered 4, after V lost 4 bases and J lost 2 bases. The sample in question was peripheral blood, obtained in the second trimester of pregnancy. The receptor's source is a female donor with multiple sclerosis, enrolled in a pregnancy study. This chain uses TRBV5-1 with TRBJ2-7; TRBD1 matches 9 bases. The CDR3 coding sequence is TGCGCCAGCAGCCCGGACAGGGGAACCTACGAGCAGTACTTC. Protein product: CASSPDRGTYEQYF.